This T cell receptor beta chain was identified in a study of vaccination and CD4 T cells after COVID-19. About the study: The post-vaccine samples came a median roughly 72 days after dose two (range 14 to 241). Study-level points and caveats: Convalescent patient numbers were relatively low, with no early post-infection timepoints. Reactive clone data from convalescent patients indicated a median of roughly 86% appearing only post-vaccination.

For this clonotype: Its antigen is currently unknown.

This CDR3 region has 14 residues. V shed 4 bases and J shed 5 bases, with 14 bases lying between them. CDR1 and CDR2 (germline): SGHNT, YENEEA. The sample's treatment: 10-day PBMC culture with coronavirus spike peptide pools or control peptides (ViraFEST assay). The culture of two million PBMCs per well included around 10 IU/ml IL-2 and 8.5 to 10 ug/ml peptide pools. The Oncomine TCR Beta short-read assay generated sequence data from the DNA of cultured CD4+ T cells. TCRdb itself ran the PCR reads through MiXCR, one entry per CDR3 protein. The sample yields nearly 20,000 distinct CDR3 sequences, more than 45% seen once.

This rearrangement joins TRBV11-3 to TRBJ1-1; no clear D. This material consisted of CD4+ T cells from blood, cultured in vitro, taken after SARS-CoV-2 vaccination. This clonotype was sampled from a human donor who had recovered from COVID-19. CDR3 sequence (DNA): TGTGCCAGCAGCTCACGGGCAGGCAGAACTGAAGCTTTCTTT. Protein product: CASSSRAGRTEAFF.